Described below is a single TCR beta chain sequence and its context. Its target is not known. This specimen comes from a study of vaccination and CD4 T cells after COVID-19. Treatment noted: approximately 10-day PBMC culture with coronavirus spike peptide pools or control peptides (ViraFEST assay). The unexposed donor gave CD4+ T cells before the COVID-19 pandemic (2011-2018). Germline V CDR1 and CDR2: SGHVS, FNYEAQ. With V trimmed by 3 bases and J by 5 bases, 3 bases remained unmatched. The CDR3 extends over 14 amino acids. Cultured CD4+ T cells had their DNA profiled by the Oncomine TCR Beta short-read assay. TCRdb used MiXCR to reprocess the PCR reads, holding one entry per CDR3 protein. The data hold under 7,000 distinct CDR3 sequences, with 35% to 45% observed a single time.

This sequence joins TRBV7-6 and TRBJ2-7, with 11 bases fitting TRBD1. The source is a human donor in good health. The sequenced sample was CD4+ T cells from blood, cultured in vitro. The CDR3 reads CASSLDRGQDEQYF. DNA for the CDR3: TGTGCCAGCAGCTTGGACAGGGGGCAGGACGAGCAGTACTTC.